One and the same sample provided the 10 T cell receptor beta chains below, sequenced in a study of T cell repertoires in cytomegalovirus infection. These receptors have no known antigen. A single record per CDR3 protein comes from TCRdb applying MiXCR to the reads. The sample has some 480,000 distinct CDR3 sequences, 30% to 40% seen once. Sample: cultured PBMCs, taken from culture after CMV antigen stimulation. These TCRs come from a human donor in good health (CMV status not recorded). Some clones in this sample may be carry-over from other donors' samples.

V is TRBV20-1 and J is TRBJ2-1, with D hard to call. V was cut by 7 bases and J by 10 bases, with 17 bases left in between. Germline-derived CDR1 and CDR2 are DFQATT and SNEGSKA (reference sequence). The CDR3 is made up of 12 amino acids. The CDR3 coding sequence is TGCAGTGTGGTGGTGAGTAGGGTGGAGCAGTTCTTC. Amino acids: CSVVVSRVEQFF.

This clonotype was seen repeatedly, ten times or more. The chain has TRBV7-2 and TRBJ1-6; a possible D gene is TRBD1 (5 bases). V lost 4 bases, J lost 0 bases, and 13 bases lay in between. The CDR3 contains 17 residues. Germline V lookup: CDR1 SGHTA, CDR2 FQGNSA. CDR3 region: CASSSTEIGSYNSPLHF. As DNA, the CDR3 is TGTGCCAGCAGCTCGACAGAAATCGGCTCCTATAATTCACCCCTCCACTTT.

The DNA of the CDR3 is TGTGCCAGCAGCGCAGGGGGGGACAGGGGGTCCCAGTACTTC. This gives the protein CASSAGGDRGSQYF. The chain carries TRBV7-2 and TRBJ2-5, with 11 nucleotides matching TRBD1. This CDR3 spans 14 amino acids. The V segment lost 5 bases and the J segment 9 bases; nucleotides outside the gene matches: 8. In germline, CDR1 is SGHTA, CDR2 FQGNSA.

The table lists this clonotype with a few counts. The DNA for the CDR3 is TGTGCCAGCACCCCCGGAGCCACTGGGGCCAACGTCCTGACTTTC. It translates to CASTPGATGANVLTF. The chain employs TRBV6-5 and TRBJ2-6, with D hard to call. Trimming cost V 7 bases and J 2 bases, with 12 bases left between them. This CDR3 comprises 15 residues. Per germline, CDR1 MNHEY and CDR2 SVGAGI.

CDR3 sequence reads: CATKPGTGNTGELFF. The CDR3 nucleotides read TGTGCCACCAAACCCGGGACAGGGAACACCGGGGAGCTGTTTTTT. V and J are TRBV18 and TRBJ2-2, with 8 bases fitting TRBD1. Germline trimming cut 10 bases from V and 1 base from J; bases unmatched to any gene: 8. Germline V gives CDR1 KGHSH, CDR2 LQKENI. This CDR3 is 15 amino acids long.

This chain connects TRBV24-1 to TRBJ1-2, with D possibly matching TRBD1 (6 bases). The length of the CDR3 is 15 residues. Trimming cost V 3 bases and J 1 base, with 11 bases left between them. Germline V gene lookup returns CDR1 KGHDR and CDR2 SFDVKD. The CDR3 DNA sequence: TGTGCCACCAGTGATGCGACGGACAGTAACTATGGCTACACCTTC. Its translation is CATSDATDSNYGYTF.

The gene calls are TRBV3-1 and TRBJ1-4; D gene uncertain. V was shortened by 2 bases and J by 4 bases, with 17 bases between the two germline ends. The CDR3 covers 17 residues. The germline CDR1 and CDR2 sequences are LGHDT and YNNKEL (reference sequence). CDR3 DNA sequence: TGTGCCAGCAGCCAAAGGTTTCAACCAACTTATAATGAAAAACTGTTTTTT. Translation: CASSQRFQPTYNEKLFF.

The chain employs TRBV12-3 or TRBV12-4 and TRBJ2-5; D might be TRBD1 (5 bases). The CDR3 runs to 13 residues. Deletions cut 2 bases from V and 7 bases from J, with 11 bases between. CDR3 nucleotides: TGTGCCAGCAGTTTATTGGGGCTTGGGACCCAGTACTTC. Residues: CASSLLGLGTQYF.

This chain joins TRBV27 and TRBJ2-3; TRBD1 aligns across 8 bases. Trimming at V came to 5 bases and at J to 3 bases, leaving 10 bases not matched to a gene. The V gene's germline CDR1 is MNHEY and CDR2 SMNVEV (reference sequence). The CDR3 covers 16 residues. CDR3 DNA: TGTGCCAGCAGTCGGCGACAGGGGATAGGGACAGATACGCAGTATTTT. Protein: CASSRRQGIGTDTQYF.

This clonotype was seen just once. This chain joins TRBV6-8 and TRBJ1-1; D not resolved. Trimming removed 2 bases at V and 4 bases at J, with 11 bases between. This CDR3 region has 14 residues. Germline V lookup: CDR1 MNHGY, CDR2 SAAAGT. The CDR3 region is CASSYRYGSTEAFF. The CDR3 DNA reads as TGTGCCAGCAGTTACCGATACGGGTCCACTGAAGCTTTCTTT.